The source of this TCR beta chain is a study of CXCR3-negative and CXCR3-positive naive CD8 T cells. The study made its TRB cDNA libraries by 5' RACE, adding UMI labels. TCRdb reprocessed the 5' RACE reads and stores each CDR3 protein as one record, lacking DNA. Its listing shows under 50,000 distinct CDR3 sequences. According to its frequency, this clonotype is medium-sized. Sorts performed in triplicate captured 300,000 to 350,000 cells each from every CD8+ T cell subset. Naivety in CD8+ T cells corresponded to a CD45RO-CCR7+CD27+CD95- phenotype. Germline values: CDR1 LNHNV, CDR2 YYDKDF (reference sequence). The CDR3 runs 17 residues.

This clonotype was sampled from a human donor in good health. Some clones in this sample may be carry-over from other donors' samples. V and J are TRBV15 and TRBJ1-1. Sequenced input: naive CXCR3- CD8+ T cells from blood. Documented subset: CD45RO-CCR7+CD27+CD95- naive CD8+ T cells lacking CXCR3 (TNR3-). Here the CDR3 reads CATSRGFIVGGTTEAFF.